Each of the 21 T cell receptor beta chains below was sequenced from the same sample in a study of control samples from healthy donors and cancer patients. Method: immunoSEQ multiplex PCR; TCRdb's copy keeps in-frame clones and lacks some. The data contain under 100,000 clones, 85% to 90% of them seen just once; the ten biggest clones take up roughly a tenth. Sequences were obtained from PBMCs. The receptors originated from a woman in her 50s with colorectal cancer.

The V gene is TRBV6-1, the J gene TRBJ2-5, with TRBD2 matching over 8 bases. The germline V gene has CDR1 MNHNS and CDR2 SASEGT. CDR3 length equals 16 residues. J was trimmed by 5 bases and V by 2 bases; bases with no gene match: 10. This chain's CDR3 is CASSESIGSGAETQYF. CDR3 bases: TGTGCCAGCAGTGAATCGATCGGTAGCGGGGCGGAGACCCAGTACTTC.

The CDR3 DNA reads TGTGCCAGCAGTGGACAGGAAGGTGAAAAACTGTTTTTT. It encodes CASSGQEGEKLFF. This rearrangement joins TRBV12-3 or TRBV12-4 to TRBJ1-4, with TRBD1 matching over 7 bases. After removal of 5 bases from V and 7 bases from J, the junction contained 4 bases not matched to a gene. The CDR3 totals 13 residues.

This chain uses TRBV28 with TRBJ1-1, with D perhaps TRBD1 (6 bases). The length of the CDR3 is 14 residues. Germline CDR1 is MDHEN and CDR2 is SYDVKM. Trimming removed 5 bases at V and 1 base at J, with 11 bases between. The CDR3 spells CASSGGLGNTEAFF. In DNA, the CDR3 is TGTGCCAGCAGTGGGGGGCTAGGGAACACTGAAGCTTTCTTT.

The chain uses TRBV15 and TRBJ2-4; D might be TRBD1 (5 bases). Trimming stripped 5 bases from V and 0 bases from J, with 14 bases between. This CDR3 has 16 amino acids. Germline-derived CDR1 and CDR2 are LNHNV and YYDKDF (reference sequence). CDR3 in amino acids: CATSGGRTIAKNIQYF. DNA of the CDR3: TGTGCCACCAGCGGTGGTCGGACAATAGCCAAAAACATTCAGTACTTC. The complete variable domain, with remaining parts taken from reference TRBV15 and TRBJ2-4, reads DAMVIQNPRYQVTQFGKPVTLSCSQTLNHNVMYWYQQKSSQAPKLLFHYYDKDFNNEADTPDNFQSRRPNTSFCFLDIRSPGLGDTAMYLCATSGGRTIAKNIQYFGAGTRLSVL.

This chain joins TRBV19 and TRBJ2-3; D ambiguous. The V gene's germline CDR1 is LNHDA and CDR2 SQIVND (reference sequence). The CDR3 extends over 13 amino acids. V was trimmed by 5 bases and J by 1 base, leaving 7 bases between them. The CDR3: CASSPTGTDTQYF. In nucleotides, the CDR3 is TGTGCCAGTAGTCCTACAGGCACAGATACGCAGTATTTT.

The V and J genes are TRBV6-5 and TRBJ1-4; no definite D call. Between the trimmed V and J ends, which lost 6 bases and 10 bases, there was a span of 15 bases. Germline CDR1 reads MNHEY; CDR2 reads SVGAGI. The CDR3 is made up of 13 amino acids. The CDR3 DNA reads TGTGCCAGCAGCTCACCGGATTCTGGAAAACTGTTTTTT. It encodes CASSSPDSGKLFF.

V is TRBV11-3 and J is TRBJ2-1, with a possible D match to TRBD1 (5 bases). Trimming shortened V by 1 base and J by 10 bases, and 8 bases separated the two germline ends. Germline CDR1 SGHNT, CDR2 YENEEA. The CDR3 consists of 12 residues. CDR3 coding DNA: TGTGCCAGCAGCTTAGGACAGCGCGAGCAGTTCTTC. Translation gives CASSLGQREQFF. The whole variable domain, filled in from reference TRBV11-3 and TRBJ2-1, reads EAGVVQSPRYKIIEKKQPVAFWCNPISGHNTLYWYLQNLGQGPELLIRYENEEAVDDSQLPKDRFSAERLKGVDSTLKIQPAELGDSAVYLCASSLGQREQFFGPGTRLTVL.

The chain carries TRBV19 and TRBJ1-1; D perhaps matches TRBD1 (6 bases). This CDR3 is 12 amino acids long. Per germline, CDR1 LNHDA and CDR2 SQIVND (reference sequence). V dropped 7 bases and J dropped 4 bases, with 10 bases sitting between them. In DNA form, the CDR3 reads TGTGCCAGTACCCCGACAGGCACTGAAGCTTTCTTT. It translates to CASTPTGTEAFF. Using reference TRBV19 and TRBJ1-1 for the parts outside the CDR3, the full variable domain is DGGITQSPKYLFRKEGQNVTLSCEQNLNHDAMYWYRQDPGQGLRLIYYSQIVNDFQKGDIAEGYSVSREKKESFPLTVTSAQKNPTAFYLCASTPTGTEAFFGQGTRLTVV.

This CDR3 reads CASSYSRLYGYTF. For the CDR3, the DNA is TGTGCCAGCAGTTACTCGCGCCTCTATGGCTACACCTTC. This chain joins TRBV6-5 and TRBJ1-2; D call uncertain. Trimming took off 0 bases at V and 4 bases at J, with 6 bases between the two ends. Germline-derived CDR1 and CDR2 are MNHEY and SVGAGI. The CDR3 extends over 13 amino acids.

The genes are TRBV28 and TRBJ2-7; D uncertain. CDR3 length: 13 amino acids. Germline CDR1 is MDHEN and CDR2 is SYDVKM. Trimming took off 10 bases at V and 0 bases at J, with 13 bases between the two ends. The CDR3 here is CATTQMGSYEQYV. The CDR3 nucleotides are TGTGCCACCACCCAGATGGGCTCCTACGAGCAGTACGTC.

V gene TRBV6-2 or TRBV6-3 combines with J gene TRBJ1-5, with TRBD1 as a possible D gene (6 bases). Looked up from germline, CDR1 is MNHEY and CDR2 is SVGEGT. The V gene lost 0 bases and the J gene lost 3 bases, with 12 bases spanning the gap. This CDR3 is built from 16 residues. The CDR3 loop is CASSYSDSRNNQPQHF. In nucleotides, the CDR3 is TGTGCCAGCAGTTACTCGGACAGTCGGAACAATCAGCCCCAGCATTTT.

The chain links TRBV9 to TRBJ1-2; 9 positions match TRBD1. With 4 bases clipped from V and 5 bases from J, the junction kept 6 bases outside the gene matches. This CDR3 contains 14 residues. Germline V lookup: CDR1 SGDLS, CDR2 YYNGEE. The CDR3 sequence is CASSPPTGGYGYTF. The CDR3 coding sequence is TGTGCCAGCAGCCCCCCGACAGGGGGATATGGCTACACCTTC.

The rearrangement uses TRBV6-6 and TRBJ2-1; D is perhaps TRBD1 (5 bases). V was trimmed by 11 bases and J by 2 bases, leaving 10 bases between them. Germline V lookup: CDR1 MNHNY, CDR2 SVGAGI (reference sequence). This CDR3 contains 12 residues. This CDR3 reads CAVSTAYNEQFF. CDR3 in DNA: TGTGCCGTCTCGACAGCCTACAATGAGCAGTTCTTC.

The chain uses TRBV19 and TRBJ1-1; 9 nucleotides align to TRBD1. In germline, CDR1 is LNHDA, CDR2 SQIVND (reference sequence). The CDR3 has 15 residues. V lost 3 bases and J lost 3; bases outside the gene matches: 5. The DNA of the CDR3 is TGTGCCAGTAGTATCCTGGGACAGGGCTACACTGAAGCTTTCTTT. Protein product: CASSILGQGYTEAFF.

The chain joins TRBV4-3 to TRBJ1-5; D is perhaps TRBD1 (5 bases). This CDR3 region has 15 residues. The V gene lost 1 base and the J gene lost 6 bases, with 13 bases spanning the gap. Germline V gene lookup returns CDR1 LGHNA and CDR2 YSLEER. The CDR3 DNA sequence: TGCGCCAGCAGCCAAGGATTGGGGACGGGTCAGCCCCAGCATTTT. It codes for CASSQGLGTGQPQHF.

This clone was seen only a few times. The rearrangement uses TRBV12-5 and TRBJ2-3; D gene ambiguous. CDR1 and CDR2 from the germline V gene are LGHNT and FRNRAP. Trimming removed 6 bases from V and 11 bases from J, with 12 bases in between. This CDR3 has 11 residues. CDR3 region: CASGPEIEQYF. DNA of the CDR3: TGTGCTAGTGGGCCCGAAATAGAGCAGTATTTT.

This clone was seen a handful of times. This sequence joins TRBV12-3 or TRBV12-4 and TRBJ1-5, with D tentatively TRBD1 (5 bases). The V end lost 5 bases, the J end lost 6 bases, and 11 bases lay between the germline ends. The CDR3 covers 13 residues. CDR3 nucleotide sequence: TGTGCCAGCAGTATCAGGGAGGGTCAGCCCCAGCATTTT. Its protein product is CASSIREGQPQHF.

The V and J genes are TRBV19 and TRBJ1-6; D call uncertain. CDR1 and CDR2 from the germline V gene are LNHDA and SQIVND (reference sequence). The CDR3 is 16 residues long. V lost 1 base and J lost 0, with 7 bases in between. Here the CDR3 DNA reads TGTGCCAGTAGTATAGCCCTGAGCTCCTATAATTCACCCCTCCACTTT. The encoded protein is CASSIALSSYNSPLHF.

The chain links TRBV2 to TRBJ1-4; D unclear. Germline CDR1 reads SNHLY; CDR2 reads FYNNEI. The CDR3 runs 15 residues. V dropped 5 bases and J dropped 3 bases, with 13 bases sitting between them. In DNA, the CDR3 is TGTGCCAGCAGTACTTTGACCTCCTCTAATGAAAAACTGTTTTTT. It yields the protein CASSTLTSSNEKLFF.

This clone was counted once. This chain joins TRBV5-4 and TRBJ1-6; no definite D call. CDR1 is SGHNT and CDR2 is YYREEE in the germline V gene (reference sequence). With 3 bases removed from V and 5 bases from J, the gap between germline ends came to 12 bases. The CDR3 covers 15 residues. CDR3 loop: CASSYDTTHNSPLHF. In nucleotides, the CDR3 is TGTGCCAGCAGCTATGACACGACTCATAATTCACCCCTCCACTTT.

This chain connects TRBV2 to TRBJ2-3; 7 positions agree with TRBD2. The CDR3 extends over 15 amino acids. V lost 6 bases, J lost 2 bases, and 8 bases stayed unmatched. CDR1 is SNHLY and CDR2 is FYNNEI in the germline V gene. CDR3 loop: CASSRGRGYTDTQYF. As DNA, the CDR3 is TGTGCCAGCAGCCGAGGGAGGGGATACACAGATACGCAGTATTTT.